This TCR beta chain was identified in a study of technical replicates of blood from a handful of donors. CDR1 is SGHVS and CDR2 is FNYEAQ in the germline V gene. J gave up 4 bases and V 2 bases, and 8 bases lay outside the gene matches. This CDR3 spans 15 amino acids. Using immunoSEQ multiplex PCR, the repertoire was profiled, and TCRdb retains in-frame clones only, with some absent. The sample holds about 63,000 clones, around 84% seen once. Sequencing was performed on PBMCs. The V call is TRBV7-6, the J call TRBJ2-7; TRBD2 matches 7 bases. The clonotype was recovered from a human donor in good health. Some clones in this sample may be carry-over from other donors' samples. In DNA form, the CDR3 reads TGTGCCAGCAGCTTATCGCTCGGGACTATTTACGAGCAGTACTTC. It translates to CASSLSLGTIYEQYF.